These 4 T cell receptor beta chains originate from one sample sequenced in a study of a mutant IDH1 vaccine in newly diagnosed glioma. Specified time point: week 5, during vaccination. The investigators gave 300 ug of mutant IDH1 20-mer peptide in each vaccine dose, together with topical imiquimod. Sequencing was performed with immunoSEQ multiplex PCR; in TCRdb, only in-frame clones are kept and a portion is missing. The table shows approximately 60,000 clones, with about nine tenths occurring only once. These receptors are not linked to any known antigen. Sequences were derived from PBMCs, sampled from a glioma patient whose treatment included an IDH1 peptide vaccine. Source of these receptors: a woman between 40 and 55 years old with glioma.

This rearrangement joins TRBV15 to TRBJ2-1; 9 nucleotides align to TRBD1. V lost 1 base to trimming and J lost 9 bases; unmatched junction nucleotides: 16. The V gene's germline CDR1 is LNHNV and CDR2 YYDKDF (reference sequence). The CDR3 extends over 18 amino acids. For the CDR3, the DNA is TGTGCCACCAGCAGAGCCCACCCGGTGGGAGACAGGGGGGTTGAGCAGTTCTTC. This gives the protein CATSRAHPVGDRGVEQFF.

V is TRBV6-5 and J is TRBJ1-6; no firm D call. Trimming removed 0 bases from V and 0 bases from J, with 3 bases in between. CDR3 length: 15 amino acids. Germline CDR1 MNHEY, CDR2 SVGAGI. As DNA, the CDR3 is TGTGCCAGCAGTTACTCAATCTCCTATAATTCACCCCTCCACTTT. The encoded protein is CASSYSISYNSPLHF.

The CDR3 DNA follows: TGTGCCAGCAGTAGGTCGGGGTTGGCTCAAGAGACCCAGTACTTC. It is translated as CASSRSGLAQETQYF. V and J are TRBV6-1 and TRBJ2-5; the D gene is possibly TRBD2 (5 bases). The CDR3 runs to 15 residues. V was shortened by 5 bases and J by 2 bases, with 15 bases between the two germline ends. In germline, CDR1 is MNHNS, CDR2 SASEGT.

Details on this clone: At one of its ends the junction is not consistent with the germline gene, which may arise from a read error. The chain combines TRBV6-1 with TRBJ2-7, with 8 bases identical to TRBD1. There are 15 residues in the CDR3. The germline V gene encodes CDR1 MNHNS and CDR2 SASEGT. CDR3 region: CASSEGTGSSYEQYF. As DNA, the CDR3 is TGTGCCAGCAGCGAAGGGACAGGAAGCTCCTACGAGCAGTACTTC.